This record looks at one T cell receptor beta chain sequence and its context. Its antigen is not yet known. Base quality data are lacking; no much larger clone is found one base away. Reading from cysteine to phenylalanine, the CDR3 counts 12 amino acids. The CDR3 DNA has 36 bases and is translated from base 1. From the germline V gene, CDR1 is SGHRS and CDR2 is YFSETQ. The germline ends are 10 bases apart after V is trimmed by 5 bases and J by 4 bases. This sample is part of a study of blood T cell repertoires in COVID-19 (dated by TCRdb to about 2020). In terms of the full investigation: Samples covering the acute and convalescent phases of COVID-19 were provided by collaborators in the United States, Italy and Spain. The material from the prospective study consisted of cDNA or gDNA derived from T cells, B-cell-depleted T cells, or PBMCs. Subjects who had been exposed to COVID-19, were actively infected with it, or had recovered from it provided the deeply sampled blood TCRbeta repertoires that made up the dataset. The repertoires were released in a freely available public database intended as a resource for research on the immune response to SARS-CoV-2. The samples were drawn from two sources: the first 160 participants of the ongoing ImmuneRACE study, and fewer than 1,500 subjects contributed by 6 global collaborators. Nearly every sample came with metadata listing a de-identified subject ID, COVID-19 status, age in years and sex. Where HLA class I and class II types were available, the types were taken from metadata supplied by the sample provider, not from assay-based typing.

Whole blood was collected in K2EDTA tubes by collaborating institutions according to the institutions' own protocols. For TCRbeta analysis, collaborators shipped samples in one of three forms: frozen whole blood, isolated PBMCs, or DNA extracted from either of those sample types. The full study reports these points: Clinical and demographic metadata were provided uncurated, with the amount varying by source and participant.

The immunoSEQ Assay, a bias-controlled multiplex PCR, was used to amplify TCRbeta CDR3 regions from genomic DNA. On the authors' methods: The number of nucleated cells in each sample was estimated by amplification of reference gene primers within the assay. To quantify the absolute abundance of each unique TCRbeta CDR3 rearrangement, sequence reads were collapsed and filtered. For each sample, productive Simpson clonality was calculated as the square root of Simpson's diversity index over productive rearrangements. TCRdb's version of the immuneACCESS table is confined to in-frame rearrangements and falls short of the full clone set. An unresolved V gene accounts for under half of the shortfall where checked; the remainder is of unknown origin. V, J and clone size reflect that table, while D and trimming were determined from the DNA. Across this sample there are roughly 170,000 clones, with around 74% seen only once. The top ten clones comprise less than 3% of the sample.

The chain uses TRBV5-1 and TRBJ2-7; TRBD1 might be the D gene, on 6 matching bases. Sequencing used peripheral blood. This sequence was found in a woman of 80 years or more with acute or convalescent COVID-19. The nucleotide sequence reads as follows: TGCGCCAGCAGTACAGGGTCGTACGAGCAGTACTTC. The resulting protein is CASSTGSYEQYF. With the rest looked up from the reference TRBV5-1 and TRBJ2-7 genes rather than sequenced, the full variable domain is KAGVTQTPRYLIKTRGQQVTLSCSPISGHRSVSWYQQTPGQGLQFLFEYFSETQRNKGNFPGRFSGRQFSNSRSEMNVSTLELGDSALYLCASSTGSYEQYFGPGTRLTVT.